The 19 T cell receptor beta chains below all came from one sample that was sequenced in a study of radiotherapy plus CTLA-4 blockade in lung cancer. Some clones are missing from TCRdb's copy, which holds only in-frame ones; the method was immunoSEQ multiplex PCR. The table records approximately 50,000 clones, approximately 82% of them present only once. This sample comprised peripheral blood, obtained from a patient treated with radiotherapy plus ipilimumab. Source of these receptors: a human donor with non-small cell lung cancer whose response to radiotherapy plus ipilimumab could not be evaluated.

The sample holds a few counts of this clone. The CDR3 spells CASSPAGLNTGELFF. The CDR3 DNA sequence: TGTGCCAGCTCACCAGCAGGTTTGAACACCGGGGAGCTGTTTTTT. The chain is built from TRBV18 and TRBJ2-2; D is undetermined. CDR3 length: 15 amino acids. CDR1 and CDR2 (germline): KGHSH, LQKENI. Trimming pared 2 bases from V and 1 base from J, leaving 8 bases between.

The CDR3 DNA is TGTGCCAGCAGACGGACCCGAAGTGGGAGCTCTGGGGCCAACGTCCTGACTTTC. The encoded protein is CASRRTRSGSSGANVLTF. V usage is TRBV7-2 and J usage is TRBJ2-6; D might be TRBD2 (5 bases). V shed 6 bases and J shed 0 bases, with 18 bases lying between them. Per germline, CDR1 SGHTA and CDR2 FQGNSA. CDR3 length: 18 residues.

The genes are TRBV19 and TRBJ1-6, with TRBD1 as a possible D gene (6 bases). V was cut by 7 bases and J by 5 bases, with 9 bases left in between. There are 13 residues in the CDR3. CDR1 LNHDA and CDR2 SQIVND come from the germline V gene (reference sequence). The CDR3 DNA reads TGTGCCAGTATGCGGGGGCATAATTCACCCCTCCACTTT. Encoded protein: CASMRGHNSPLHF.

This clone was counted between two and nine times. The chain carries TRBV5-1 and TRBJ1-1, with 7 nucleotides matching TRBD1. The V gene's germline CDR1 is SGHRS and CDR2 YFSETQ. There are 15 residues in the CDR3. V shed 8 bases, J shed 4 bases, and the junction held 14 bases outside the gene matches. The CDR3 region has the DNA TGCGCCAGTGGGGAACAGGGGCTTGGGAGCACTGAAGCTTTCTTT. Translated: CASGEQGLGSTEAFF. The entire variable domain, with the rest obtained from reference TRBV5-1 and TRBJ1-1, is as follows: KAGVTQTPRYLIKTRGQQVTLSCSPISGHRSVSWYQQTPGQGLQFLFEYFSETQRNKGNFPGRFSGRQFSNSRSEMNVSTLELGDSALYLCASGEQGLGSTEAFFGQGTRLTVV.

V and J are TRBV6-5 and TRBJ2-7; weak D call: TRBD2 (7 bases). Looked up from germline, CDR1 is MNHEY and CDR2 is SVGAGI. Trimming left V 5 bases short and J 2 bases short, with 13 bases between. The CDR3 extends over 14 amino acids. Here the CDR3 reads CASSPQGGAYEQYF. The CDR3 coding sequence is TGTGCCAGCAGTCCTCAAGGGGGGGCCTACGAGCAGTACTTC.

V and J are TRBV7-5 and TRBJ2-3; TRBD2 is the table's D call and was not checked against the DNA. TRBV7-5 is a pseudogene. This CDR3 is 16 amino acids long. CDR3 nucleotide sequence: TGTGCCAGAAGCCTCAGACTAGGGGCGTTCACAGATACGCAGTATTTT. Translating it yields CARSLRLGAFTDTQYF.

V gene TRBV4-1 combines with J gene TRBJ2-3; 12 bases map to TRBD2. J lost 3 bases, V lost 1 base, and 2 bases had no gene match. This CDR3 is 16 amino acids long. Germline CDR1 MGHRA, CDR2 YSYEKL. CDR3 sequence: CASSQATSGRTDTQYF. CDR3 nucleotide sequence: TGCGCCAGCAGCCAAGCTACTAGCGGGAGGACAGATACGCAGTATTTT.

This chain joins TRBV5-8 and TRBJ1-4; no definite D call. V lost 1 base, J lost 4 bases, and 8 bases lay in between. The germline gives CDR1 SGHTS, CDR2 YDEGEE. This CDR3 contains 14 residues. CDR3 region: CASSLPAINEKLFF. DNA of the CDR3: TGTGCCAGCAGCTTGCCCGCGATTAATGAAAAACTGTTTTTT. The whole variable domain, remainder taken from reference TRBV5-8 and TRBJ1-4, is EAGVTQSPTHLIKTRGQQATLRCSPISGHTSVYWYQQALGLGLQFLLWYDEGEERNRGNFPPRFSGRQFPNYSSELNVNALELEDSALYLCASSLPAINEKLFFGSGTQLSVL.

The chain joins TRBV4-3 to TRBJ2-7; no clear D. The CDR3 has 13 residues. Trimming cost V 1 base and J 4 bases, with 8 bases left between them. In germline, CDR1 is LGHNA, CDR2 YSLEER. The CDR3 loop is CASSQGDTYEQYF. CDR3 in DNA: TGCGCCAGCAGCCAAGGAGATACGTACGAGCAGTACTTC.

V and J are TRBV10-1 and TRBJ1-1; 9 positions agree with TRBD1. The germline CDR1 and CDR2 sequences are WNHNN and SYGVQD (reference sequence). This CDR3 comprises 19 residues. With 8 bases clipped from V and 7 bases from J, the junction kept 26 bases outside the gene matches. The CDR3 coding sequence is TGCGCCAGCCCTAAGCTAAACCTCGACCTACAGGGGGCGGCTATTGAAGCTTTCTTT. Protein: CASPKLNLDLQGAAIEAFF.

The CDR3 nucleotides are TGTGCCAGTAGACAAGGCAGGGGGATGAACACTGAAGCTTTCTTT. This gives the protein CASRQGRGMNTEAFF. This chain links TRBV19 with TRBJ1-1; 7 bases fit TRBD1. This CDR3 spans 15 amino acids. CDR1 is LNHDA, CDR2 SQIVND, per germline (reference sequence). V shed 6 bases, J shed 0 bases, and the junction held 7 bases outside the gene matches. The variable domain in full, with the rest retrieved from reference TRBV19 and TRBJ1-1, is DGGITQSPKYLFRKEGQNVTLSCEQNLNHDAMYWYRQDPGQGLRLIYYSQIVNDFQKGDIAEGYSVSREKKESFPLTVTSAQKNPTAFYLCASRQGRGMNTEAFFGQGTRLTVV.

V is TRBV25-1 and J is TRBJ2-7; TRBD1 aligns across 7 bases. CDR1 and CDR2 (germline): MGHDK, SYGVNS. The CDR3 has 15 residues. The trim removed 5 bases at V and 4 bases at J, leaving 11 bases unmatched. CDR3 protein: CASSKPGQQTYEQYF. As DNA, the CDR3 is TGTGCCAGCAGTAAACCGGGACAGCAAACGTACGAGCAGTACTTC.

The chain combines TRBV10-3 with TRBJ2-1, with D perhaps matching TRBD2 (5 bases). V dropped 8 bases and J dropped 0 bases, with 11 bases sitting between them. The germline V gene encodes CDR1 ENHRY and CDR2 SYGVKD. The CDR3 has 14 amino acids. CDR3 protein: CAIGNRDSYNEQFF. DNA for the CDR3: TGTGCCATCGGCAACCGGGACTCCTACAATGAGCAGTTCTTC.

This chain uses TRBV4-3 with TRBJ1-2; D may be TRBD1 (6 bases). CDR1 is LGHNA and CDR2 is YSLEER in the germline V gene. The CDR3 covers 16 residues. Trimming took off 1 base at V and 0 bases at J, with 12 bases between the two ends. CDR3 bases: TGCGCCAGCAGCCAAGGCGGACAGATCTCTAACTATGGCTACACCTTC. This sequence encodes CASSQGGQISNYGYTF.

Within the sample, this clone is medium-sized. The gene calls are TRBV28 and TRBJ2-7; TRBD1 matches 9 bases. V trimming: 4 bases; J trimming: 0 bases; junction bases outside the gene matches: 10. Germline CDR1 and CDR2: MDHEN and SYDVKM. CDR3 length: 17 residues. Here the CDR3 DNA reads TGTGCCAGCAGTTCAGTAACAGGGGGCGCCGGCTCCTACGAGCAGTACTTC. Amino acids: CASSSVTGGAGSYEQYF.

The CDR3 spells CASSTLGTGANVLTF. DNA for the CDR3: TGTGCCAGCAGCACCCTAGGAACTGGGGCCAACGTCCTGACTTTC. The V and J genes are TRBV9 and TRBJ2-6; D call uncertain. V was cut by 4 bases and J by 2 bases, with 10 bases left in between. The CDR3 consists of 15 residues. Germline-derived CDR1 and CDR2 are SGDLS and YYNGEE.

J is TRBJ2-3 and V is TRBV7-8; D may be TRBD1 (6 bases). This CDR3 has 16 amino acids. Trimming shortened V by 0 bases and J by 1 base, and 11 bases separated the two germline ends. CDR1 SGHVS and CDR2 FQNEAQ come from the germline V gene. The CDR3 DNA is TGTGCCAGCAGCTTAGCTGGGACACTCCGCACAGATACGCAGTATTTT. It yields the protein CASSLAGTLRTDTQYF. The full variable domain, completed using reference TRBV7-8 and TRBJ2-3, is GAGVSQSPRYKVAKRGQDVALRCDPISGHVSLFWYQQALGQGPEFLTYFQNEAQLDKSGLPSDRFFAERPEGSVSTLKIQRTQQEDSAVYLCASSLAGTLRTDTQYFGPGTRLTVL.

The CDR3 sequence is CASSFARTGGTDTQYF. CDR3 nucleotide sequence: TGTGCCAGCAGTTTCGCAAGGACAGGGGGCACAGATACGCAGTATTTT. V is TRBV27 and J is TRBJ2-3; 9 bases match TRBD1. The CDR3 covers 16 residues. Germline V gene sequence: CDR1 MNHEY, CDR2 SMNVEV (reference sequence). The ends lost 3 bases at V and 1 base at J; junction bases unmatched: 5.

V gene TRBV28 combines with J gene TRBJ1-2; a weak D match, TRBD1 (5 bases). The V end was cut by 6 bases, the J end by 4 bases, with 15 bases between. The CDR3 loop spans 14 amino acids. Germline V gives CDR1 MDHEN, CDR2 SYDVKM. CDR3 region: CASRTIRGSYGYTF. CDR3 bases: TGTGCCAGCAGGACTATACGGGGGTCCTATGGCTACACCTTC.